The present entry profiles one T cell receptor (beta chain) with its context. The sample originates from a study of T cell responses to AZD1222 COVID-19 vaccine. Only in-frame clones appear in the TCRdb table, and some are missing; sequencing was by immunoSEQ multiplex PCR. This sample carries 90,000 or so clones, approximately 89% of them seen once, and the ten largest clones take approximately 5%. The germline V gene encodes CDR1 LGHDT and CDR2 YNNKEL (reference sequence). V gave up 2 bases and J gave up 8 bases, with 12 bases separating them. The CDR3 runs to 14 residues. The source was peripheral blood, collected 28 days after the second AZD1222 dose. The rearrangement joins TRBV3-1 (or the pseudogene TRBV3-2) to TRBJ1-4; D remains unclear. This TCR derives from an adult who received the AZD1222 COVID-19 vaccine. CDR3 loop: CASSQQDIGEKLFF. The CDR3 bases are TGTGCCAGCAGCCAACAAGATATAGGGGAAAAACTGTTTTTT.